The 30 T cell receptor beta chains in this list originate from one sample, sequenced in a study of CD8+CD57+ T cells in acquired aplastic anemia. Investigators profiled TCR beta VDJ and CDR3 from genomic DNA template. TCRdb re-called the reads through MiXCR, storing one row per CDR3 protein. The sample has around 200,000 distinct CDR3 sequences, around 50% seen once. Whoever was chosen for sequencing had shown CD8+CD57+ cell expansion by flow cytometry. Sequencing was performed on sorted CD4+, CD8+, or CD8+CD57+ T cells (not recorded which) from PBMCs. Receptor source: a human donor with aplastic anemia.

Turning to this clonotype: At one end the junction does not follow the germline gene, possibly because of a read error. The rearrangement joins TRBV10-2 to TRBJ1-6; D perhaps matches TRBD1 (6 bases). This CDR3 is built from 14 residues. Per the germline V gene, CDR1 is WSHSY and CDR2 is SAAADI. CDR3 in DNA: TGTGCCATATCTATCGCGGGGGCGGCTTCACCCCTCCACTTT. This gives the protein CAISIAGAASPLHF.

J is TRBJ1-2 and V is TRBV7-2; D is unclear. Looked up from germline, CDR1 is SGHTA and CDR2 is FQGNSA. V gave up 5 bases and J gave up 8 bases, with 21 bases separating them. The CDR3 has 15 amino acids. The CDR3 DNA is TGTGCCAGCAGCCCCGCCTCCGGGAGCCCGGGGGGCTACACCTTC. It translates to CASSPASGSPGGYTF. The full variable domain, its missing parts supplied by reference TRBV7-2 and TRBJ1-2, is GAGVSQSPSNKVTEKGKDVELRCDPISGHTALYWYRQSLGQGLEFLIYFQGNSAPDKSGLPSDRFSAERTGGSVSTLTIQRTQQEDSAVYLCASSPASGSPGGYTFGSGTRLTVV.

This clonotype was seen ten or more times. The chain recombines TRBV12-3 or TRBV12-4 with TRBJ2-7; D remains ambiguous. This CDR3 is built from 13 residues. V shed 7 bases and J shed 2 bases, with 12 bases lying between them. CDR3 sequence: CASNPGPTYEQYF. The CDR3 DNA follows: TGTGCCAGCAACCCCGGGCCTACCTACGAGCAGTACTTC.

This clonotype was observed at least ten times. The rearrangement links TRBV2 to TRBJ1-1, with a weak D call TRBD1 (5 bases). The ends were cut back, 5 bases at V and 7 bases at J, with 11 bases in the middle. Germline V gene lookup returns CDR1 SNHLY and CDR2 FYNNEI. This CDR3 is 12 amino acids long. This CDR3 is CASSSRGLEAFF. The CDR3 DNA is TGTGCCAGCAGTTCCCGGGGCCTTGAAGCTTTCTTT. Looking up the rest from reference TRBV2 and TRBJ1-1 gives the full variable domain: EPEVTQTPSHQVTQMGQEVILRCVPISNHLYFYWYRQILGQKVEFLVSFYNNEISEKSEIFDDQFSVERPDGSNFTLKIRSTKLEDSAMYFCASSSRGLEAFFGQGTRLTVV.

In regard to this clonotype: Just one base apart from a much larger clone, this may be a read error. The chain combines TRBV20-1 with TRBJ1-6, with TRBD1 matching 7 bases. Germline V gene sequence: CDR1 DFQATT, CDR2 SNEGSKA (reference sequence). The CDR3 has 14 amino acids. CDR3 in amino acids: CGARDRGQDNTLHF. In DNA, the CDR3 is TGCGGTGCTAGAGATAGAGGACAGGATAATACCCTCCACTTT.

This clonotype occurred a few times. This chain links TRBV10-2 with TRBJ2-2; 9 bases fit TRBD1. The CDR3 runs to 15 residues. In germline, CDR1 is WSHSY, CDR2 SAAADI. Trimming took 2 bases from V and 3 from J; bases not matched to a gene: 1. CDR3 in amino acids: CASSEGTGHTGELFF. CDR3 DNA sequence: TGCGCCAGCAGTGAGGGGACAGGGCACACCGGGGAGCTGTTTTTT.

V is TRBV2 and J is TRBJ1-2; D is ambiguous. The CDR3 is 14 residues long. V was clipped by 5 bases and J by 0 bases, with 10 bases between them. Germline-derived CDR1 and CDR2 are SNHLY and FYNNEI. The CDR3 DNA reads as TGTGCCAGCAGTTATACCAAAGCTAACTATGGCTACACCTTC. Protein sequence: CASSYTKANYGYTF.

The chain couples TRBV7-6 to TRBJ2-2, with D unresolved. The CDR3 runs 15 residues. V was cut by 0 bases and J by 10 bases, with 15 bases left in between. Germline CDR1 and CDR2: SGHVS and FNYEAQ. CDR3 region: CASSLAYTISPELFF. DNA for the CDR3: TGTGCCAGCAGCTTAGCGTACACTATAAGCCCGGAGCTGTTTTTT. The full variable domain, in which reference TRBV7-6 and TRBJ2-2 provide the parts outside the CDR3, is GAGVSQSPRYKVTKRGQDVALRCDPISGHVSLYWYRQALGQGPEFLTYFNYEAQQDKSGLPNDRFSAERPEGSISTLTIQRTEQRDSAMYRCASSLAYTISPELFFGEGSRLTVL.

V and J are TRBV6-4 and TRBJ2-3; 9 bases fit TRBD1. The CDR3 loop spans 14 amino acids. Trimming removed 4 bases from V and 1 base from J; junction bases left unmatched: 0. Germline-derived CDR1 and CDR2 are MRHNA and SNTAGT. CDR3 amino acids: CASSGTGGTDTQYF. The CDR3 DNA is TGTGCCAGCAGTGGGACAGGGGGCACAGATACGCAGTATTTT.

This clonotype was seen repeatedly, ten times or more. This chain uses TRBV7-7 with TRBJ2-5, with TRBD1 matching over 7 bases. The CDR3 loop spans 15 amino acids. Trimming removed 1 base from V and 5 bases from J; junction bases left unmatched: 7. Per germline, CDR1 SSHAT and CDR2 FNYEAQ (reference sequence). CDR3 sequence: CASSLGPTGWETQYF. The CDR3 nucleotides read TGTGCCAGCAGCTTAGGGCCGACAGGGTGGGAGACCCAGTACTTC.

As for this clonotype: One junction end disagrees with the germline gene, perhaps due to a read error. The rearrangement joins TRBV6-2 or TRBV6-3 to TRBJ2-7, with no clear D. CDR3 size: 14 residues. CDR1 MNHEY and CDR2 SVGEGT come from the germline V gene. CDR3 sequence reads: CASSYSTDSYERYF. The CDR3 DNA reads TGTGCCAGCAGTTACTCGACGGATTCCTACGAGCGGTACTTC.

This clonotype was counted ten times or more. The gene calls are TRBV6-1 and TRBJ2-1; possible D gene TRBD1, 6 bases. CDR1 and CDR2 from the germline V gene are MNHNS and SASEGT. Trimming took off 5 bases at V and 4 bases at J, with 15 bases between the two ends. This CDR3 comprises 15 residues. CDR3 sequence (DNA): TGTGCCAGCAGTCATCCGGCGCAGGGGTACAATGAGCAGTTCTTC. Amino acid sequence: CASSHPAQGYNEQFF.

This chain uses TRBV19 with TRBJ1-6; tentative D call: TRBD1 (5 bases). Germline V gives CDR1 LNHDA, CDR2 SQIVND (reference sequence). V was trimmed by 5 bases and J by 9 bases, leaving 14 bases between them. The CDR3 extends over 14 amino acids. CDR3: CASSLNVGVSPLHF. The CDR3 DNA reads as TGTGCCAGTAGTTTAAACGTGGGGGTTTCACCCCTCCACTTT.

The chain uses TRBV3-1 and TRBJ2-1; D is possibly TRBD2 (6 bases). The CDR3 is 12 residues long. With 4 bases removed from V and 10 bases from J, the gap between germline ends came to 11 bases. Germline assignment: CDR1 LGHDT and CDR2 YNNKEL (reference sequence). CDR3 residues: CASSPHGGEQFF. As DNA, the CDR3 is TGTGCCAGCAGCCCGCACGGGGGAGAGCAGTTCTTC.

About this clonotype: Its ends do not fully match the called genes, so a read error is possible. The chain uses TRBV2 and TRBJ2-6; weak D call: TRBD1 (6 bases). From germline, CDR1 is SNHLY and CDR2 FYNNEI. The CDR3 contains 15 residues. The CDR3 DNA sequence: TGTGCCAGCAGACACCCCCTGTCAGGGGCCAACGCCCTGACTTTC. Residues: CASRHPLSGANALTF.

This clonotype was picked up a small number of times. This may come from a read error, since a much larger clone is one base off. CDR3 sequence: CSAISSGGSTGTQYF. Here the CDR3 DNA reads TGCAGTGCTATATCTAGCGGGGGGAGCACAGGTACGCAGTATTTT. The chain is built from TRBV20-1 and TRBJ2-3, with 11 bases fitting TRBD2. The germline V gene has CDR1 DFQATT and CDR2 SNEGSKA (reference sequence). The CDR3 sequence is 15 residues long.

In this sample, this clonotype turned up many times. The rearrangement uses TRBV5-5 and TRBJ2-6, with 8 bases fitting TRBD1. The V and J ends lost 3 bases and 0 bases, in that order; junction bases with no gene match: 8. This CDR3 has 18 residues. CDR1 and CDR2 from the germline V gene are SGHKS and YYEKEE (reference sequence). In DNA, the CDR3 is TGTGCCAGCAGCTCCAGGGGGCGGCGGGGCTCTGGGGCCAACGTCCTGACTTTC. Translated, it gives CASSSRGRRGSGANVLTF.

CDR3 protein: CASSLDRAESQETQYF. The DNA for the CDR3 is TGTGCCAGCAGCTTAGATCGAGCCGAAAGCCAAGAGACCCAGTACTTC. The rearrangement links TRBV4-2 to TRBJ2-5; D ambiguous. The V end was cut by 5 bases, the J end by 1 base, with 17 bases between. The CDR3 runs 16 residues. Germline-derived CDR1 and CDR2 are LGHNA and YNFKEQ.

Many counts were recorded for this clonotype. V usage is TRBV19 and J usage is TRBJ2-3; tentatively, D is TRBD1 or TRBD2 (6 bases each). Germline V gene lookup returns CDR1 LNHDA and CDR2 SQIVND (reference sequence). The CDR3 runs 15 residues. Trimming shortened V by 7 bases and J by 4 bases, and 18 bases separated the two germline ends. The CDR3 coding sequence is TGTGCCAGTATTCCCTCGTTCGGGGGCGCAGATACGCAGTATTTT. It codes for CASIPSFGGADTQYF.

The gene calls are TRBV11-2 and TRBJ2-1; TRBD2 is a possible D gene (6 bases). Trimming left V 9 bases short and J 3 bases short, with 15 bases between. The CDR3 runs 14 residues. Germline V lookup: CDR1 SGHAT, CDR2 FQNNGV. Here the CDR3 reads CASLGGPIYNEQFF. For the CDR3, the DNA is TGTGCCAGTTTGGGGGGTCCGATCTACAATGAGCAGTTCTTC.

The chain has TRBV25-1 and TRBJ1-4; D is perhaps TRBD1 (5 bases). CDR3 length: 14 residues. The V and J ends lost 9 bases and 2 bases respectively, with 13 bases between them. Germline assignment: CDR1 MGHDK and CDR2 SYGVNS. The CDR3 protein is CARQASGTNEKLFF. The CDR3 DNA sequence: TGTGCCAGACAGGCGAGCGGGACTAATGAAAAACTGTTTTTT.

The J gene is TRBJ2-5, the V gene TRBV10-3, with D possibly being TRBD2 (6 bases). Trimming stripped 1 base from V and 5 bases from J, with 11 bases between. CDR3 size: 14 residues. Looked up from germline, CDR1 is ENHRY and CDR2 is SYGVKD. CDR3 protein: CAISEFQGGETQYF. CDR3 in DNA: TGTGCCATCAGTGAGTTTCAGGGAGGCGAGACCCAGTACTTC.

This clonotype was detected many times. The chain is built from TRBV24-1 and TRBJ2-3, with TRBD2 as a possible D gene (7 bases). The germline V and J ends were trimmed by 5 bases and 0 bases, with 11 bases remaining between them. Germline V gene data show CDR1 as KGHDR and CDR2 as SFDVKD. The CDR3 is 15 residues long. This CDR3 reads CATSVGGASTDTQYF. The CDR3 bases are TGTGCCACCAGTGTGGGGGGGGCTAGCACAGATACGCAGTATTTT.

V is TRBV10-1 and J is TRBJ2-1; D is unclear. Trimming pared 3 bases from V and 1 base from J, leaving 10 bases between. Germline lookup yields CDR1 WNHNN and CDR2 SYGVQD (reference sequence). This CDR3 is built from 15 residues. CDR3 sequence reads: CASSESAGSYNEQFF. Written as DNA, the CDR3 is TGCGCCAGCAGTGAATCGGCAGGATCCTACAATGAGCAGTTCTTC.

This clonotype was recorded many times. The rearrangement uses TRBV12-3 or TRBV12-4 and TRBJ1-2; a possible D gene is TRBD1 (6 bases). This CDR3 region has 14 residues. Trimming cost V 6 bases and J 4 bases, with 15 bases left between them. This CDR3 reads CASSSGEASYGYTF. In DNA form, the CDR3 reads TGTGCCAGCAGCTCAGGGGAAGCCAGCTATGGCTACACCTTC.

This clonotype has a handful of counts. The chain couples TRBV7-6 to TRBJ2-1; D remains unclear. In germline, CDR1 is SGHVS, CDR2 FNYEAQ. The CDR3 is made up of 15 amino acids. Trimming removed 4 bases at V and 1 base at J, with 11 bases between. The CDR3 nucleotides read TGTGCCAGCAGCTCCTCCGGACGATCCTACAATGAGCAGTTCTTC. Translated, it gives CASSSSGRSYNEQFF.

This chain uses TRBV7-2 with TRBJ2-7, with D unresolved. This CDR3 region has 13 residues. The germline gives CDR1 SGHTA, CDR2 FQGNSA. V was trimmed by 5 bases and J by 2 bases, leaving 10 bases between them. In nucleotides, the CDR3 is TGTGCCAGCAGCCAAGCTGGGACCTACGAGCAGTACTTC. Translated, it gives CASSQAGTYEQYF.

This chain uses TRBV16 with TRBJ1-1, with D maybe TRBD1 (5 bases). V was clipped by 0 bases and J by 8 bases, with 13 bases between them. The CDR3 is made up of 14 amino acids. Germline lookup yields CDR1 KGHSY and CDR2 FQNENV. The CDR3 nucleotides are TGTGCCAGCAGCCAATCTAGCGGGGCAGGGGAAGCTTTCTTT. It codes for CASSQSSGAGEAFF.

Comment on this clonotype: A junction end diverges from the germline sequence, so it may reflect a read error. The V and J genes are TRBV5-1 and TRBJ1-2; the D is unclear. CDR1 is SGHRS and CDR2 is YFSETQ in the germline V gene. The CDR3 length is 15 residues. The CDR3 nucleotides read TGTGCCAGCAGACTCATGGCAGATTCTAACTATGGCTACACCTTC. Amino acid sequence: CASRLMADSNYGYTF.

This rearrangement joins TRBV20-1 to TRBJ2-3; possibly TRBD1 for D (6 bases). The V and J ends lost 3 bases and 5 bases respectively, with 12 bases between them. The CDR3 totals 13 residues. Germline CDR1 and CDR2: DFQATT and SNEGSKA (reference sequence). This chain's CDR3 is CSARGRGKDTQYF. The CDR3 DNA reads TGCAGTGCTAGGGGCAGGGGAAAAGATACGCAGTATTTT.